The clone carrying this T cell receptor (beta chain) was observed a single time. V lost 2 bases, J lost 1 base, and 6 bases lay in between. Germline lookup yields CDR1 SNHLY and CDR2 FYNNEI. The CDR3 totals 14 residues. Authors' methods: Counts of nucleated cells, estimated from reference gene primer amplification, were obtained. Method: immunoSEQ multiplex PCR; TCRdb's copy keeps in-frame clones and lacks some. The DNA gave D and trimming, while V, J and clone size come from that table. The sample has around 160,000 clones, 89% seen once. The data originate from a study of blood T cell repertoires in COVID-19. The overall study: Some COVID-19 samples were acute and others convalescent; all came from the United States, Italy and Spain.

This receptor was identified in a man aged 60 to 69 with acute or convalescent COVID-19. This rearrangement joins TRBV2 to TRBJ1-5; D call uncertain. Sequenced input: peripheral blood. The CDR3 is CASSEYRSNQPQHF. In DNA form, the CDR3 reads TGTGCCAGCAGTGAATACCGGAGCAATCAGCCCCAGCATTTT.